This T cell receptor (beta chain) was recovered during a study of blood T cell repertoires in COVID-19. As for the study in general: Specimens from acute and convalescent COVID-19 originated in the United States, Italy and Spain.

The assay was immunoSEQ multiplex PCR, and TCRdb's table has in-frame clones only and misses some. The sample shows about 180,000 clones, roughly 86% of them seen only once. Individuals aged about 18 to 100 years were recruited from about two dozen US areas. Cohorts were based on clinical histories the participants reported. The CDR3 is made up of 14 amino acids. With V trimmed by 6 bases and J by 1 base, 5 bases remained unmatched. Germline-derived CDR1 and CDR2 are MDHEN and SYDVKM. Sequencing was done on a sample of PBMCs or T cells enriched from blood (not recorded which). This TCR came from a woman in her 30s who had recovered from COVID-19. The chain has TRBV28 and TRBJ1-2, with 7 bases that match TRBD1. The CDR3 sequence is CASRTGAINYGYTF. The DNA for the CDR3 is TGTGCCAGCAGAACAGGGGCAATTAACTATGGCTACACCTTC.